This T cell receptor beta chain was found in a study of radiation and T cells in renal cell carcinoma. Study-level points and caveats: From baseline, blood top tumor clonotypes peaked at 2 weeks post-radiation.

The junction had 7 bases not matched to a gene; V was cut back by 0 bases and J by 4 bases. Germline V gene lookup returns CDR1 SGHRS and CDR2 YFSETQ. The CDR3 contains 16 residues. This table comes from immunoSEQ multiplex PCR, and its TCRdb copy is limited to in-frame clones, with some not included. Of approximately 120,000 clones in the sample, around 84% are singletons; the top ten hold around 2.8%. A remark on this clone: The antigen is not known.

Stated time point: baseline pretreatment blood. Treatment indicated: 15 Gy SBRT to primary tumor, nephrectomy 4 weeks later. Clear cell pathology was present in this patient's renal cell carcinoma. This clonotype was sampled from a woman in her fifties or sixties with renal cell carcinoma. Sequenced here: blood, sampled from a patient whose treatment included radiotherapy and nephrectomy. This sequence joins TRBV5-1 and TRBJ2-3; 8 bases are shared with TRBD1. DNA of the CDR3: TGCGCCAGCAGCTTGGCCTGGACAGGGCCGCCAGATACGCAGTATTTT. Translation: CASSLAWTGPPDTQYF.